This TCR beta chain emerged from a study of T-cell reconstitution after alpha-beta-depleted transplantation in children (dated by TCRdb to the mid-2010s). At the level of the whole study: Using TCR repertoire profiling, the study followed T-cell immune reconstitution in a quantitative way in children after TCRalphabeta/CD19-depleted allogeneic hematopoietic cell transplantation.

This clonotype has just a few counts. Its antigen target is currently unknown. The sample holds no much larger clone one base away, and base qualities are not on file. Inclusive of the bounding cysteine and phenylalanine, the CDR3 is 18 residues long. Of the read, only the CDR3 DNA is kept; its 54 bases are in frame from base 1. Trimming takes 0 bases off V and 13 bases off J; junction bases not matched to a gene: 20. The germline V gene provides CDR1 LGHNA and CDR2 YNFKEQ. The library relied on PCR. The instrument was an Illumina HiSeq 2500. To normalize quantification of the TCRbeta repertoire, the TCR libraries were built with molecular barcoding that relied on unique molecular identifiers. Clones were called with MiXCR by TCRdb after fastp trimmed the public reads at Q25, and only in-frame beta chains were retained. Every entry covers one CDR3 protein and lists the most common genes and DNA from its rows. This sample has 640,000 or so distinct CDR3 sequences in its table, and approximately 17% of those were observed once. The ten top clones hold 1.1% of the sample.

The origin of this receptor is a human donor who donated a stem cell graft to a child with acute myeloid leukemia. This specimen was PBMCs from the stem cell graft donor, taken from the stem cell graft. The chain uses TRBV4-2 and TRBJ1-4, and 7 junction bases match TRBD1. The CDR3 corresponds to CASSQDGTATVMREGLFF. The nucleotide sequence is given as TGTGCCAGCAGCCAAGACGGGACAGCGACCGTAATGAGGGAAGGACTGTTTTTT.